This entry concerns a single T cell receptor beta chain. This sample is part of a study of T-cell memory formation after mild COVID-19. TCRdb reprocessed the 5' RACE reads with MiXCR, giving one entry per CDR3 protein. This sample has 350,000 or so distinct CDR3 sequences, with 10% to 15% found just once. What was sequenced was PBMCs or a T cell subset sorted from them (not recorded which). This clonotype originated in a man between 18 and 35 years old who had mild COVID-19 (a few samples of this study predate the infection). Cell type and time point are not known.

The DNA of the CDR3 is TGTGCCAGCAGTTACTCTAGCGGGGGGGAAGATACGCAGTATTTT. This sequence encodes CASSYSSGGEDTQYF. The chain couples TRBV6-5 to TRBJ2-3; 11 bases agree with TRBD2. CDR1 is MNHEY and CDR2 is SVGAGI in the germline V gene. The CDR3 contains 15 residues. J gave up 5 bases and V 0 bases, and 1 base lay outside the gene matches.